This TCR beta chain was retrieved from a study of CD8+CD57+ T cells in acquired aplastic anemia. About the study: Across the sorted CD4+ and CD8+ cells, DNA amounts averaged about 3.1 ug.

Those patients picked for sequencing had displayed CD8+CD57+ cell expansion on flow cytometry. Severe acquired aplastic anemia was present in all patients. Study-level points and caveats: Twenty-nine sequences, all CD8+ CDR3, were shared between patients and controls.

For this clonotype: The antigen remains unidentified.

Using genomic DNA as the template, TCR beta VDJ and CDR3 profiling was carried out. Each CDR3 protein gets one entry after TCRdb re-called the reads with MiXCR. The sample lists about 200,000 distinct CDR3 sequences, over 55% seen once, with roughly 64% in the top ten. The TCR originated in a human donor with aplastic anemia. The material sequenced was sorted CD4+, CD8+, or CD8+CD57+ T cells (not recorded which) from PBMCs.

The CDR3 here is CASSESGGGDYGYTF. CDR3 coding DNA: TGTGCCAGCAGTGAATCAGGGGGAGGGGACTATGGCTACACCTTC. The genes are TRBV25-1 and TRBJ1-2, with 7 bases that match TRBD1. The CDR3 has 15 amino acids. V shed 1 base, J shed 3 bases, and the junction held 5 bases outside the gene matches. CDR1 and CDR2 from the germline V gene are MGHDK and SYGVNS.